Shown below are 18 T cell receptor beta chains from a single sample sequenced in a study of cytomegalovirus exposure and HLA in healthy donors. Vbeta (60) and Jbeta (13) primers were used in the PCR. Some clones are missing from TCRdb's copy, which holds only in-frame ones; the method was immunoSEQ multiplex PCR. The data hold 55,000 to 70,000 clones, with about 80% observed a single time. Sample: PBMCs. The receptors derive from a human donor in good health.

The CDR3 region has the DNA TGTGCCACCAGCAGAGATACGGGGACCGGGGAGCTGTTTTTT. Its protein product is CATSRDTGTGELFF. The chain joins TRBV15 to TRBJ2-2, with D tentatively TRBD2 (5 bases). Trimming took off 0 bases at V and 5 bases at J, with 7 bases between the two ends. Germline V gene data show CDR1 as LNHNV and CDR2 as YYDKDF (reference sequence). This CDR3 has 14 amino acids.

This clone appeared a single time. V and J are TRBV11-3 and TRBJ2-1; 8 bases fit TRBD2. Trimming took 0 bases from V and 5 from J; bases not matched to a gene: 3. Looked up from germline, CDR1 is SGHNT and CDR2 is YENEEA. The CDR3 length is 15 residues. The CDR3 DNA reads TGTGCCAGCAGCTTAGATGGACTAGCCCACAATGAGCAGTTCTTC. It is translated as CASSLDGLAHNEQFF.

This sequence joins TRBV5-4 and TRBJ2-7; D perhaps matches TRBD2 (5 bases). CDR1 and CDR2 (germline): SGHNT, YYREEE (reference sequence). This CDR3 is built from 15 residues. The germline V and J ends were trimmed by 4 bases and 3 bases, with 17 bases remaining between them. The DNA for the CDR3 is TGTGCCAGCAGCCAAGTTCTCGGGGAAAACTACGAGCAGTACTTC. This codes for CASSQVLGENYEQYF.

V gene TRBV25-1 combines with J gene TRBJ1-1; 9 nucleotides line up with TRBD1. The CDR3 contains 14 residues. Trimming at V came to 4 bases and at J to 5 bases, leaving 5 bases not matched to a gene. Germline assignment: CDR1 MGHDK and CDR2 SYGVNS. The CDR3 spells CASSATGGATEAFF. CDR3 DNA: TGTGCCAGCAGTGCTACAGGGGGCGCGACTGAAGCTTTCTTT.

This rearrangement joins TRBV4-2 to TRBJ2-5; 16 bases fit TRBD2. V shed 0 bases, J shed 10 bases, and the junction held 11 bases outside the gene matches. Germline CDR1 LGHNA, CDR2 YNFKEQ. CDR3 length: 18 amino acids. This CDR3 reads CASSQDPGTSGRAWIQYF. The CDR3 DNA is TGTGCCAGCAGCCAAGATCCCGGGACTAGCGGGAGGGCCTGGATCCAGTACTTC.

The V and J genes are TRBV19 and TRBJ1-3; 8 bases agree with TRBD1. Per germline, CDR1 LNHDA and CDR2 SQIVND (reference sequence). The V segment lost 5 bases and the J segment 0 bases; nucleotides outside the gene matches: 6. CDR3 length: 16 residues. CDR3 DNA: TGTGCCAGTAGTGCTCGACAGGGGAGCTCTGGAAACACCATATATTTT. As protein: CASSARQGSSGNTIYF.

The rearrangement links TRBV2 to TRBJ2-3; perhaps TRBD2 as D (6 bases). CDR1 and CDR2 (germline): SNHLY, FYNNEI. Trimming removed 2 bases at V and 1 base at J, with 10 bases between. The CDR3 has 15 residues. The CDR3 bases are TGTGCCAGCAGTGAATGGCGGGGTGGCACAGATACGCAGTATTTT. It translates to CASSEWRGGTDTQYF.

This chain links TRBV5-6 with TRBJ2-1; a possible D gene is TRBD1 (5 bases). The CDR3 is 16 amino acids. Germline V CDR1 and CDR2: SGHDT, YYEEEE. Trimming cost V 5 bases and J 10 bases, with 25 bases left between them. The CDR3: CASRNKGHFGFEEQFF. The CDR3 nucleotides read TGTGCCAGCAGAAACAAGGGGCATTTCGGTTTCGAGGAGCAGTTCTTC.

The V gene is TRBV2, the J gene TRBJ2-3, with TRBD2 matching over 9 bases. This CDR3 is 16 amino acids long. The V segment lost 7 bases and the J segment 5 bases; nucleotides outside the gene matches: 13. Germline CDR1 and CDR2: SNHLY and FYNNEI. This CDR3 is CASIHFRGRAVDTQYF. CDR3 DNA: TGTGCCAGCATTCATTTTCGCGGGAGGGCCGTAGATACGCAGTATTTT.

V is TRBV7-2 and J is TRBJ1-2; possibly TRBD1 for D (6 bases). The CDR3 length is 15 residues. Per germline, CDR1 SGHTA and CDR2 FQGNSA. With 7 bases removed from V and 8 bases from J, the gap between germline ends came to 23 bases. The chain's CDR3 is CASNLLLRGGAGYTF. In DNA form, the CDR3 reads TGTGCCAGCAACCTATTGCTGCGGGGGGGGGCGGGCTACACCTTC.

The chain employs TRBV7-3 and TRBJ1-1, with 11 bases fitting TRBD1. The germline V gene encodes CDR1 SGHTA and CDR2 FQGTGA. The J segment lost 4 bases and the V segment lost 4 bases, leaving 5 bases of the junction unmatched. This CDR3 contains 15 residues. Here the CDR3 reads CASSSTGTGGTEAFF. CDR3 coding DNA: TGTGCCAGCAGCTCGACAGGGACAGGGGGCACTGAAGCTTTCTTT.

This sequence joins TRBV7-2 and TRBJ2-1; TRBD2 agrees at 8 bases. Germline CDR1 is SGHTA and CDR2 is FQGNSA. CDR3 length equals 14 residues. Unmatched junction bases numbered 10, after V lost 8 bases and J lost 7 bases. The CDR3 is CASVFGGAKNEQFF. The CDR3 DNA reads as TGTGCCAGCGTCTTCGGGGGGGCAAAAAATGAGCAGTTCTTC.

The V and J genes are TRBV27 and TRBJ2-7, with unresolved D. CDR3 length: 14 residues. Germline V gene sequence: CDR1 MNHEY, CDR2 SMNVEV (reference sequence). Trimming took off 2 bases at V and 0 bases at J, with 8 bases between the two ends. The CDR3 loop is CASSLAKSSYEQYF. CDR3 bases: TGTGCCAGCAGTTTAGCGAAAAGCTCCTACGAGCAGTACTTC.

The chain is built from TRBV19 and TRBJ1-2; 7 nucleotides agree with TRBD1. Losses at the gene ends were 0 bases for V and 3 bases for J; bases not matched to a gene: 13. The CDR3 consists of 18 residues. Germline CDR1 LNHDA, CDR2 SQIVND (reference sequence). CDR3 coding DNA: TGTGCCAGTAGTATAGATTCGGCAGGGACAGAGTTCGACTATGGCTACACCTTC. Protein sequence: CASSIDSAGTEFDYGYTF.

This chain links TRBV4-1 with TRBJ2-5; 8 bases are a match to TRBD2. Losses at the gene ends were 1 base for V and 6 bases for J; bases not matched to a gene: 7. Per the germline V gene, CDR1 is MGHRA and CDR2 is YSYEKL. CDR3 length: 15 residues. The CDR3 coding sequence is TGCGCCAGCAGCCAAGGGTCCCTAGCGGGTCAGACCCAGTACTTC. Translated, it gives CASSQGSLAGQTQYF.

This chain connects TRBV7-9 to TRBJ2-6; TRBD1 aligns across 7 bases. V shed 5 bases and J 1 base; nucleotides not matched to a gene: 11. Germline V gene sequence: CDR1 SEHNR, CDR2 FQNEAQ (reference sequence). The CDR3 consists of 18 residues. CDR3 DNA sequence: TGTGCCAGCAGCCTGGACAGGCTGCCCGAGTCTGGGGCCAACGTCCTGACTTTC. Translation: CASSLDRLPESGANVLTF. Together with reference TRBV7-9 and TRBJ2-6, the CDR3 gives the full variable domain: DTGVSQNPRHKITKRGQNVTFRCDPISEHNRLYWYRQTLGQGPEFLTYFQNEAQLEKSRLLSDRFSAERPKGSFSTLEIQRTEQGDSAMYLCASSLDRLPESGANVLTFGAGSRLTVL.

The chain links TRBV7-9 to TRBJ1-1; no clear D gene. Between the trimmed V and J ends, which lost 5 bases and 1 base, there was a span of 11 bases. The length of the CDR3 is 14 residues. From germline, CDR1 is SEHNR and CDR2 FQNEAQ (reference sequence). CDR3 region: CASSPRQANTEAFF. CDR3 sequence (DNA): TGTGCCAGCAGCCCAAGACAAGCGAACACTGAAGCTTTCTTT. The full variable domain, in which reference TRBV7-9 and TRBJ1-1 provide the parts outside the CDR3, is DTGVSQNPRHKITKRGQNVTFRCDPISEHNRLYWYRQTLGQGPEFLTYFQNEAQLEKSRLLSDRFSAERPKGSFSTLEIQRTEQGDSAMYLCASSPRQANTEAFFGQGTRLTVV.

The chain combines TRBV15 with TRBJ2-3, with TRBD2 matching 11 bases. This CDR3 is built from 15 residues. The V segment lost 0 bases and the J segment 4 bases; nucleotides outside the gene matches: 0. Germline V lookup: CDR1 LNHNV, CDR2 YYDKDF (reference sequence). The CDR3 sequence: CATSRETSGADTQYF. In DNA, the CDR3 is TGTGCCACCAGCAGAGAGACTAGCGGGGCAGATACGCAGTATTTT.